Below, one T cell receptor (beta chain) is given with its context. This clonotype was observed many times. This receptor's antigen is unknown. Per-base qualities were not stored, and no clone one base away is much larger. The sample belongs to a study of T-cell reconstitution after alpha-beta-depleted transplantation in children listed by TCRdb under 2016. The study in broad terms: Using TCR repertoire profiling, the study quantitatively followed how T-cell immune reconstitution unfolded in children after TCRalphabeta/CD19-depleted allogeneic hematopoietic cell transplantation.

Including cysteine and phenylalanine, the CDR3 has 15 amino acids. The CDR3 DNA has 45 bases and is translated from base 1. V is reduced by 2 bases and J by 5 bases, leaving a spacing of 13 bases between them. The germline V gene provides CDR1 SGHRS and CDR2 YFSETQ. Library preparation was by PCR. Instrument used: Illumina HiSeq 2500. To normalize quantification of the TCRbeta repertoire, the TCR libraries were built with molecular barcoding that relied on unique molecular identifiers. TCRdb trimmed public reads at Q25 via fastp, called clones via MiXCR and kept in-frame beta chains. Merged by CDR3 protein, the rows form single entries marked with the most common genes and DNA. This sample comprises 100,000 to 120,000 distinct CDR3 sequences, 9% to 12% of them detected only once. 8% of the sample rests with the top ten.

This receptor was obtained from a human donor who donated a stem cell graft to a child with acute lymphoblastic leukemia. The sample in question was PBMCs from the stem cell graft donor, obtained from the stem cell graft. Here the chain combines TRBV5-1 and TRBJ2-2; TRBD1 is a possible D gene, resting on 5 matching bases. The CDR3 region reads CASSFYAGITGELFF. The nucleotide sequence reads as follows: TGCGCCAGCAGCTTTTACGCAGGGATAACCGGGGAGCTGTTTTTT.